Presented here are 30 T cell receptor beta chains from one specimen sequenced in a study of memory CD4+ T cells and cytomegalovirus serostatus. Single viable CD3+CD4+CD8-CD45RO+ cells were sorted as the memory CD4+ T cells. Sequencing used immunoSEQ multiplex PCR; TCRdb keeps in-frame clones, though not all of them. The sample yields tens of thousands of clones, 75% to 80% seen once. Sequenced sample: memory CD4+ T cells from blood. The receptor source for this set is an adult in good health and CMV-seropositive.

The V and J genes are TRBV5-1 and TRBJ1-2; TRBD1 matches 8 bases. CDR3 length equals 16 residues. Trimming at V came to 1 base and at J to 1 base, leaving 6 bases not matched to a gene. CDR1 and CDR2 (germline): SGHRS, YFSETQ. CDR3 bases: TGCGCCAGCAGCTTGCGACAGGGGAAAGATAACTATGGCTACACCTTC. It yields the protein CASSLRQGKDNYGYTF.

This clone was counted a few times. J is TRBJ2-5 and V is TRBV18; D is undetermined. V was pared by 6 bases and J by 0 bases, with 14 bases between. Germline assignment: CDR1 KGHSH and CDR2 LQKENI. CDR3 length: 15 residues. In DNA, the CDR3 is TGTGCCAGCTCCATATCGACTGTTTACCAAGAGACCCAGTACTTC. Protein sequence: CASSISTVYQETQYF.

V usage is TRBV11-2 and J usage is TRBJ2-1, with 8 bases lining up with TRBD1. Per the germline V gene, CDR1 is SGHAT and CDR2 is FQNNGV. The CDR3 is 15 amino acids. The J segment lost 1 base and the V segment lost 3 bases, leaving 2 bases of the junction unmatched. CDR3 protein: CASSLGQASYNEQFF. CDR3 nucleotides: TGTGCCAGCAGCTTGGGACAGGCTTCCTACAATGAGCAGTTCTTC.

The CDR3 protein is CASSGTASSYNEQFF. The CDR3 DNA sequence: TGCGCCAGCAGCGGGACTGCTAGCTCCTACAATGAGCAGTTCTTC. The gene calls are TRBV5-1 and TRBJ2-1; TRBD2 might be the D (6 bases). The CDR3 is 15 amino acids. The germline CDR1 and CDR2 sequences are SGHRS and YFSETQ. V was pared by 4 bases and J by 0 bases, with 11 bases between.

This clone was found a few times. The V and J genes are TRBV5-1 and TRBJ1-1, with D perhaps matching TRBD1 (6 bases). The CDR3 length is 14 residues. Trimming pared 5 bases from V and 4 bases from J, leaving 15 bases between. Germline-derived CDR1 and CDR2 are SGHRS and YFSETQ. The CDR3 sequence: CASSQGLLTTEAFF. In DNA form, the CDR3 reads TGCGCCAGCAGTCAGGGGCTTCTAACCACTGAAGCTTTCTTT.

This clone has only a few counts. The V call is TRBV10-3, the J call TRBJ2-7; D is perhaps TRBD1 (6 bases). Per germline, CDR1 ENHRY and CDR2 SYGVKD. The CDR3 contains 12 residues. V lost 5 bases and J lost 3, with 8 bases in between. The CDR3 coding sequence is TGTGCCATCAGTTCGGACAGCTACGAGCAGTACTTC. Encoded protein: CAISSDSYEQYF.

A single count supports this clone. J is TRBJ1-5 and V is TRBV7-9, with 9 positions matching TRBD1. Germline V CDR1 and CDR2: SEHNR, FQNEAQ (reference sequence). CDR3 size: 19 residues. J lost 0 bases, V lost 4 bases, and 13 bases had no gene match. CDR3 DNA sequence: TGTGCCAGCAGCTACCGCCCGGGACAGGGCCCTTATAGCAATCAGCCCCAGCATTTT. Translating it yields CASSYRPGQGPYSNQPQHF.

The V and J genes are TRBV29-1 and TRBJ2-7, with D tentatively TRBD1 or TRBD2 (5 bases each). The CDR3 is 13 residues long. Germline values: CDR1 SQVTM, CDR2 ANQGSEA. V lost 2 bases and J lost 5, with 13 bases in between. The CDR3 coding sequence is TGCAGCGTTGAATCCCCAGGGAGCGACGAGCAGTACTTC. Translated: CSVESPGSDEQYF.

This clone was picked up a small number of times. J is TRBJ1-1 and V is TRBV29-1; D unclear. The CDR3 loop spans 13 amino acids. Trimming took off 5 bases at V and 3 bases at J, with 13 bases between the two ends. Germline V CDR1 and CDR2: SQVTM, ANQGSEA. This chain's CDR3 is CSVHEEGDTEAFF. The CDR3 DNA sequence: TGCAGCGTTCACGAGGAGGGAGACACTGAAGCTTTCTTT.

V and J are TRBV2 and TRBJ2-1; a possible D gene is TRBD2 (5 bases). CDR3 length: 13 amino acids. The germline CDR1 and CDR2 sequences are SNHLY and FYNNEI. Trimming stripped 8 bases from V and 4 bases from J, with 12 bases between. CDR3 nucleotide sequence: TGTGCCAGCGGAGCGGAGGCTTACAATGAGCAGTTCTTC. Its translation is CASGAEAYNEQFF.

The genes are TRBV5-4 and TRBJ2-2, with 9 nucleotides matching TRBD2. After removal of 2 bases from V and 2 bases from J, the junction contained 4 bases not matched to a gene. The germline V gene has CDR1 SGHNT and CDR2 YYREEE (reference sequence). There are 16 residues in the CDR3. The CDR3 region is CASSFQRGANTGELFF. CDR3 in DNA: TGTGCCAGCAGCTTCCAGCGGGGGGCCAACACCGGGGAGCTGTTTTTT.

The chain has TRBV7-7 and TRBJ2-5, with D maybe TRBD2 (6 bases). Germline V lookup: CDR1 SSHAT, CDR2 FNYEAQ (reference sequence). Trimming took off 4 bases at V and 1 base at J, with 13 bases between the two ends. The CDR3 is 15 amino acids. The CDR3 DNA reads as TGTGCCAGCAGCTCACTGGCGGGGAGCCAAGAGACCCAGTACTTC. Translated, it gives CASSSLAGSQETQYF.

The rearrangement uses TRBV27 and TRBJ1-6, with TRBD1 identical over 7 bases. Unmatched junction bases numbered 5, after V lost 6 bases and J lost 9 bases. This CDR3 contains 13 residues. Germline V lookup: CDR1 MNHEY, CDR2 SMNVEV (reference sequence). This chain's CDR3 is CASRPGQFSPLHF. Written as DNA, the CDR3 is TGTGCCAGCAGACCGGGACAGTTTTCACCCCTCCACTTT.

V and J are TRBV27 and TRBJ1-5, with 10 positions matching TRBD1. The CDR3 consists of 14 residues. CDR1 is MNHEY, CDR2 SMNVEV, per germline (reference sequence). V lost 5 bases and J lost 5; bases outside the gene matches: 3. This CDR3 reads CASSPGTGDQPQHF. CDR3 in DNA: TGTGCCAGCAGTCCTGGGACAGGGGATCAGCCCCAGCATTTT.

The V and J genes are TRBV7-2 and TRBJ1-2; D is ambiguous. From germline, CDR1 is SGHTA and CDR2 FQGNSA. The V gene lost 5 bases and the J gene lost 0 bases, with 10 bases spanning the gap. CDR3 length: 14 amino acids. The CDR3 DNA sequence: TGTGCCAGCAGCAGAGGACGGTCTAACTATGGCTACACCTTC. Its translation is CASSRGRSNYGYTF.

The V and J genes are TRBV4-2 and TRBJ2-1, with 7 positions matching TRBD2. The CDR3 has 16 residues. Germline V lookup: CDR1 LGHNA, CDR2 YNFKEQ. Germline trimming cut 2 bases from V and 0 bases from J; bases unmatched to any gene: 4. CDR3: CASSQPGLTSYNEQFF. The CDR3 DNA is TGTGCCAGCAGCCAACCGGGACTAACCTCCTACAATGAGCAGTTCTTC.

V and J are TRBV7-9 and TRBJ2-1; perhaps TRBD2 as D (6 bases). Germline V gene lookup returns CDR1 SEHNR and CDR2 FQNEAQ (reference sequence). CDR3 length: 17 amino acids. The V end lost 1 base, the J end lost 0 bases, and 13 bases lay between the germline ends. The CDR3, as DNA: TGTGCCAGCAGCTTAGGGGACTTCTCCCTCTCCTACAATGAGCAGTTCTTC. Translated: CASSLGDFSLSYNEQFF.

The DNA of the CDR3 is TGTGCCAGCAGCTCCCCGGGACTAGCGGGAAAAGAGACCCAGTACTTC. Its translation is CASSSPGLAGKETQYF. The rearrangement links TRBV11-3 to TRBJ2-5; TRBD2 matches 13 bases. Losses at the gene ends were 4 bases for V and 3 bases for J; bases not matched to a gene: 5. Germline V gene sequence: CDR1 SGHNT, CDR2 YENEEA. This CDR3 comprises 16 residues.

This chain joins TRBV2 and TRBJ2-2; D is uncertain. This CDR3 has 15 amino acids. V lost 4 bases and J lost 4, with 13 bases in between. The germline CDR1 and CDR2 sequences are SNHLY and FYNNEI. CDR3 nucleotides: TGTGCCAGCAGTGGGCTCGGCCGCGGCACCGGGGAGCTGTTTTTT. Amino acids: CASSGLGRGTGELFF.

This chain joins TRBV5-1 and TRBJ2-6; 7 bases agree with TRBD1. The V gene's germline CDR1 is SGHRS and CDR2 YFSETQ. The CDR3 is 16 amino acids. Germline trimming cut 4 bases from V and 0 bases from J; bases unmatched to any gene: 4. CDR3 protein: CASSTSGGSGANVLTF. The CDR3 DNA is TGCGCCAGCAGCACCTCAGGGGGCTCTGGGGCCAACGTCCTGACTTTC.

V is TRBV9 and J is TRBJ2-1, with 7 bases aligning to TRBD2. Trimming removed 4 bases from V and 4 bases from J; junction bases left unmatched: 11. The CDR3 is 16 residues long. Germline CDR1 reads SGDLS; CDR2 reads YYNGEE. The CDR3 nucleotides read TGTGCCAGCAGCCCCCCGGGTAGCGGGCCTTACAATGAGCAGTTCTTC. It yields the protein CASSPPGSGPYNEQFF.

The rearrangement uses TRBV6-1 and TRBJ2-3; 9 bases line up with TRBD2. The CDR3 consists of 15 residues. Germline CDR1 reads MNHNS; CDR2 reads SASEGT. V shed 7 bases and J 3 bases; nucleotides not matched to a gene: 8. CDR3 in amino acids: CASMTPGLATDTQYF. CDR3 sequence (DNA): TGTGCCAGCATGACACCGGGACTAGCAACAGATACGCAGTATTTT.

The rearrangement links TRBV6-5 to TRBJ2-5; no firm D call. V lost 10 bases to trimming and J lost 6 bases, with 15 bases between them. Germline V gene sequence: CDR1 MNHEY, CDR2 SVGAGI. The CDR3 runs to 12 residues. CDR3: CATPLRVKTQYF. The DNA of the CDR3 is TGTGCCACCCCCCTAAGGGTGAAGACCCAGTACTTC.

The chain carries TRBV6-6 and TRBJ2-3; the D is unclear. The CDR3 spans 15 residues. Per the germline V gene, CDR1 is MNHNY and CDR2 is SVGAGI (reference sequence). V lost 0 bases, J lost 0 bases, and 7 bases lay in between. Written as DNA, the CDR3 is TGTGCCAGCAGTTACTCGATGGAGAGCACAGATACGCAGTATTTT. Translated, it gives CASSYSMESTDTQYF.

This clone was seen once. The rearrangement joins TRBV18 to TRBJ1-3, with D unresolved. Germline CDR1 KGHSH, CDR2 LQKENI. Trimming took 4 bases from V and 3 from J, leaving 19 bases between them. The CDR3 is 17 amino acids. The chain's CDR3 is CASSLRSLERSGNTIYF. CDR3 DNA: TGTGCCAGCTCACTGAGGTCTTTGGAGCGGAGTGGAAACACCATATATTTT.

The gene calls are TRBV7-2 and TRBJ2-7, with 8 bases identical to TRBD1. J was trimmed by 4 bases and V by 1 base; bases with no gene match: 6. Germline V gives CDR1 SGHTA, CDR2 FQGNSA. The CDR3 runs 15 residues. CDR3 sequence: CASSLGWTGLYEQYF. CDR3 DNA sequence: TGTGCCAGCAGCTTAGGTTGGACAGGGTTGTACGAGCAGTACTTC.

The J gene is TRBJ2-2, the V gene TRBV7-3; no reliable D call. The CDR3 contains 16 residues. Germline-derived CDR1 and CDR2 are SGHTA and FQGTGA. Between the trimmed V and J ends, which lost 1 base and 0 bases, there was a span of 9 bases. The CDR3 DNA follows: TGTGCCAGCAGCTTAATGCCCGGCTCGAACACCGGGGAGCTGTTTTTT. As protein: CASSLMPGSNTGELFF.

The chain couples TRBV21-1 to TRBJ2-5; TRBD1 was called by the table and not checked on the DNA. TRBV21-1 is given as a pseudogene. CDR3 length: 16 amino acids. CDR3 in amino acids: CASSKVVTLNQETQYF. As DNA, the CDR3 is TGTGCCAGCAGCAAAGTGGTGACACTGAACCAAGAGACCCAGTACTTC.

CDR3 sequence (DNA): TGTGCCAGCAGTGAGGAAGGGACAGAGAGTGGCTACACCTTC. Its translation is CASSEEGTESGYTF. This chain links TRBV2 with TRBJ1-2; 7 bases are shared with TRBD1. The CDR3 contains 14 residues. CDR1 SNHLY and CDR2 FYNNEI come from the germline V gene. The ends lost 3 bases at V and 7 bases at J; junction bases unmatched: 8.

The chain combines TRBV19 with TRBJ2-7; TRBD2 aligns across 14 bases. V was clipped by 5 bases and J by 4 bases; unmatched bases: 4. Germline assignment: CDR1 LNHDA and CDR2 SQIVND (reference sequence). This CDR3 is 15 amino acids long. The chain's CDR3 is CASSPGLAGAYEQYF. In nucleotides, the CDR3 is TGTGCCAGTAGTCCGGGACTAGCGGGGGCTTACGAGCAGTACTTC.